This entry features one TCR beta chain sequence. Its specificity is unknown. Using immunoSEQ multiplex PCR, the repertoire was profiled, and TCRdb retains in-frame clones only, with some absent. The sample lists approximately 96,000 clones, about 93% seen once, with about 2% in the top ten. Time point described: cycle 4 day 1 (C4D1), after 6 weeks of nivolumab. Exposure to brentuximab vedotin varied, and each patient had relapsed following autologous stem cell transplantation. These data originate in a study of PD-1 blockade in classical Hodgkin lymphoma. Overall study results and limits: Reports described newly diagnosed patients as having lower baseline TCR diversity than healthy donors. When nivolumab was started under 1 year after ASCT, patients were excluded. The causes of the repertoire differences, possibly disease activity or prior therapy, remain undefined. Newly diagnosed patients and complete responders had comparable diversity at baseline.

The material was peripheral blood mononuclear cells (PBMCs), obtained before the fourth cycle of nivolumab. The clonotype comes from a human donor with classical Hodgkin lymphoma.

The CDR3 nucleotides read TGTGCCAGCAGCTTATGGGACGAGCAGTACTTC. This codes for CASSLWDEQYF. The chain uses TRBV7-9 and TRBJ2-7; no clear D. This CDR3 region has 11 residues. Germline-derived CDR1 and CDR2 are SEHNR and FQNEAQ (reference sequence). V was shortened by 2 bases and J by 5 bases, with 4 bases between the two germline ends.